A single sample is the source of the 18 T cell receptor beta chains below, sequenced in a study of beta chain features in type 1 diabetes. What was sequenced were expressed TCRB transcripts, since all of the isolated RNA had been reverse transcribed. Produced via immunoSEQ multiplex PCR; TCRdb's table is partial and in-frame only. The sample carries about 360,000 clones, over 10% recorded once. The sequenced sample consisted of naive CD4+ T cells from blood. These receptors all come from a man between 18 and 35 years old in good health.

The CDR3 sequence is CASRTGPNYGYTF. The CDR3 nucleotides are TGTGCCAGCAGGACAGGGCCCAACTATGGCTACACCTTC. This chain connects TRBV7-2 to TRBJ1-2; 7 nucleotides line up with TRBD1. The germline V gene has CDR1 SGHTA and CDR2 FQGNSA. With 6 bases clipped from V and 2 bases from J, the junction kept 3 bases outside the gene matches. The CDR3 runs to 13 residues.

The rearrangement joins TRBV29-1 to TRBJ1-1, with TRBD1 matching 7 bases. With V trimmed by 4 bases and J by 0 bases, 11 bases remained unmatched. Germline V CDR1 and CDR2: SQVTM, ANQGSEA. This CDR3 spans 16 amino acids. This CDR3 is CSVGYGRGYMNTEAFF. CDR3 bases: TGCAGCGTTGGGTACGGCAGGGGGTACATGAACACTGAAGCTTTCTTT.

This clone has just a few counts. The chain combines TRBV6-6 with TRBJ2-1; possibly TRBD1 for D (7 bases). This CDR3 contains 16 residues. The V end was cut by 5 bases, the J end by 10 bases, with 24 bases between. Germline CDR1 and CDR2: MNHNY and SVGAGI (reference sequence). The CDR3 DNA follows: TGTGCCAGCAGTCCCGTCGCCGGCAGGGGGGACGGGGAGCAGTTCTTC. Amino acid sequence: CASSPVAGRGDGEQFF.

The chain links TRBV28 to TRBJ1-2, with D hard to call. In germline, CDR1 is MDHEN, CDR2 SYDVKM. V was clipped by 3 bases and J by 8 bases, with 10 bases between them. CDR3 length: 12 amino acids. The CDR3 loop is CASSLGESGYTF. As DNA, the CDR3 is TGTGCCAGCAGTTTGGGAGAGTCCGGCTACACCTTC.

This clone was seen a handful of times. This chain links TRBV5-1 with TRBJ1-1; 7 nucleotides line up with TRBD1. CDR1 is SGHRS and CDR2 is YFSETQ in the germline V gene. This CDR3 has 14 residues. Trimming cost V 2 bases and J 4 bases; bases outside gene matches: 5. In DNA form, the CDR3 reads TGCGCCAGCAGCTTCCAACAGGGGACCACTGAAGCTTTCTTT. It translates to CASSFQQGTTEAFF.

J is TRBJ2-3 and V is TRBV5-4, with 9 bases that match TRBD1. J lost 3 bases, V lost 0 bases, and 2 bases had no gene match. The CDR3 extends over 15 amino acids. Germline values: CDR1 SGHNT, CDR2 YYREEE (reference sequence). For the CDR3, the DNA is TGTGCCAGCAGCTTGGTACAGGGGGCAACAGATACGCAGTATTTT. Protein sequence: CASSLVQGATDTQYF.

This clone turned up a few times. The V and J genes are TRBV25-1 and TRBJ1-4; 8 bases agree with TRBD1. This CDR3 has 16 residues. The V gene end was trimmed by 8 bases and the J gene end by 10 bases; junction bases not matched to a gene: 18. From germline, CDR1 is MGHDK and CDR2 SYGVNS. The CDR3 protein is CASAVGQGDSGGKLFF. The CDR3 DNA reads as TGTGCCAGCGCGGTCGGACAGGGAGATTCGGGCGGAAAACTGTTTTTT.

The table lists this clone with a few counts. The CDR3 loop reads CASTGQVNQPQHF. CDR3 coding DNA: TGTGCCAGTACGGGACAAGTTAATCAGCCCCAGCATTTT. J is TRBJ1-5 and V is TRBV19, with a tentative D call TRBD1 (6 bases). Per the germline V gene, CDR1 is LNHDA and CDR2 is SQIVND (reference sequence). CDR3 length: 13 residues. Trimming pared 7 bases from V and 4 bases from J, leaving 11 bases between.

The chain is built from TRBV28 and TRBJ1-2, with a weak D call TRBD1 (6 bases). Deletions cut 8 bases from V and 5 bases from J, with 12 bases between. Germline V lookup: CDR1 MDHEN, CDR2 SYDVKM. The CDR3 runs to 12 residues. The CDR3: CASDRPGYGYTF. The CDR3 DNA sequence: TGTGCCAGCGACAGGCCGGGGTATGGCTACACCTTC.

This clone appeared a few times. DNA for the CDR3: TGTGCCAGCAGTCCCCTCGTGTGGACTACTCTAGGCAATCAGCCCCAGCATTTT. It encodes CASSPLVWTTLGNQPQHF. The chain employs TRBV27 and TRBJ1-5, with D unclear. The CDR3 contains 18 residues. Trimming cost V 5 bases and J 2 bases, with 22 bases left between them. The germline gives CDR1 MNHEY, CDR2 SMNVEV (reference sequence).

This clone was seen more than once but under ten times. The CDR3 bases are TGTGCCAGCAGCTTCGAGCAGGGGGTCTATGGCTACACCTTC. Amino acid sequence: CASSFEQGVYGYTF. This chain connects TRBV7-2 to TRBJ1-2; 7 positions match TRBD1. J gave up 4 bases and V 3 bases, and 5 bases lay outside the gene matches. This CDR3 is 14 amino acids long. Germline V CDR1 and CDR2: SGHTA, FQGNSA. The full variable domain, with the rest looked up from reference TRBV7-2 and TRBJ1-2, is GAGVSQSPSNKVTEKGKDVELRCDPISGHTALYWYRQSLGQGLEFLIYFQGNSAPDKSGLPSDRFSAERTGGSVSTLTIQRTQQEDSAVYLCASSFEQGVYGYTFGSGTRLTVV.

The sample holds a few counts of this clone. CDR3 loop: CAWRNRQGSNTGELFF. The DNA of the CDR3 is TGTGCCTGGAGGAATCGACAGGGTTCGAACACCGGGGAGCTGTTTTTT. The rearrangement links TRBV30 to TRBJ2-2; 7 nucleotides agree with TRBD1. The CDR3 is 16 residues long. CDR1 is GTSNPN, CDR2 SVGIG, per germline (reference sequence). V lost 3 bases, J lost 0 bases, and 7 bases stayed unmatched.

J is TRBJ2-1 and V is TRBV7-9, with TRBD2 identical over 8 bases. The trim removed 5 bases at V and 4 bases at J, leaving 7 bases unmatched. Germline lookup yields CDR1 SEHNR and CDR2 FQNEAQ (reference sequence). This CDR3 is built from 15 residues. The CDR3 is CASSGGLAGYNEQFF. The CDR3 DNA is TGTGCCAGCAGCGGGGGCCTAGCGGGTTACAATGAGCAGTTCTTC. The whole variable domain, remainder taken from reference TRBV7-9 and TRBJ2-1, is DTGVSQNPRHKITKRGQNVTFRCDPISEHNRLYWYRQTLGQGPEFLTYFQNEAQLEKSRLLSDRFSAERPKGSFSTLEIQRTEQGDSAMYLCASSGGLAGYNEQFFGPGTRLTVL.

The chain couples TRBV7-8 to TRBJ2-7; D remains ambiguous. This CDR3 comprises 13 residues. Germline V gene sequence: CDR1 SGHVS, CDR2 FQNEAQ. The ends were cut back, 2 bases at V and 4 bases at J, with 9 bases in the middle. CDR3 DNA sequence: TGTGCCAGCAGCTTAACAGCTTCATACGAGCAGTACTTC. It is translated as CASSLTASYEQYF.

This sequence joins TRBV5-1 and TRBJ1-2, with D possibly being TRBD1 (6 bases). Trimming left V 4 bases short and J 4 bases short, with 17 bases between. CDR1 is SGHRS, CDR2 YFSETQ, per germline. The CDR3 is 15 residues long. The CDR3 spells CASSNREIEGYGYTF. The CDR3 DNA sequence: TGCGCCAGCAGCAACAGGGAGATCGAGGGCTATGGCTACACCTTC. Full variable domain (rest looked up from reference TRBV5-1 and TRBJ1-2): KAGVTQTPRYLIKTRGQQVTLSCSPISGHRSVSWYQQTPGQGLQFLFEYFSETQRNKGNFPGRFSGRQFSNSRSEMNVSTLELGDSALYLCASSNREIEGYGYTFGSGTRLTVV.

A few counts support this clone. V and J are TRBV5-6 and TRBJ1-2; possibly TRBD1 for D (5 bases). This CDR3 region has 13 residues. Trimming stripped 0 bases from V and 8 bases from J, with 11 bases between. From germline, CDR1 is SGHDT and CDR2 YYEEEE. CDR3 DNA sequence: TGTGCCAGCAGCTTGGGCCAGGGTGACGGCTACACCTTC. Translation: CASSLGQGDGYTF.

J is TRBJ2-1 and V is TRBV30; 13 bases are shared with TRBD2. CDR1 and CDR2 from the germline V gene are GTSNPN and SVGIG (reference sequence). After removal of 3 bases from V and 8 bases from J, the junction contained 4 bases not matched to a gene. The CDR3 loop spans 14 amino acids. CDR3 loop: CAWRPGLAGHEQFF. The CDR3 bases are TGTGCCTGGAGACCGGGACTAGCGGGACATGAGCAGTTCTTC.

This clone appeared a few times. V usage is TRBV15 and J usage is TRBJ2-1; TRBD1 aligns across 7 bases. Germline V gives CDR1 LNHNV, CDR2 YYDKDF (reference sequence). With 4 bases clipped from V and 2 bases from J, the junction kept 5 bases outside the gene matches. CDR3 length: 15 amino acids. CDR3 DNA sequence: TGTGCCACCAGCACCCGACAGGGACCCTACAATGAGCAGTTCTTC. It translates to CATSTRQGPYNEQFF.